The source of this T cell receptor (beta chain) is a study of identical twins. Notes on the study in general: Models, which agreed with sharing between unrelated individuals, nonetheless underestimated the out-of-frame TCR alpha sharing seen in monozygotic twins.

Of note for this clonotype: Its antigen is as yet unknown.

The CDR3 contains 14 residues. The V and J ends lost 8 bases and 1 base respectively, with 14 bases between them. TCRdb itself ran the 5' RACE reads through MiXCR, one entry per CDR3 protein. The sample holds about 530,000 distinct CDR3 sequences, nearly 15% seen once. These same records also appear under a second study, on yellow fever vaccine responses in identical twins.

The sequencing sample was made of CD4+ T cells sorted from blood. The sequence came from a woman between 18 and 30 years old in good health. The chain links TRBV12-3 or TRBV12-4 to TRBJ1-1, with D tentatively TRBD1 (6 bases). For the CDR3, the DNA is TGTGCCAGCGCTCACAGGGAAACGAACACTGAAGCTTTCTTT. It yields the protein CASAHRETNTEAFF.